Each of the 15 T cell receptor beta chains below was sequenced from the same sample in a study of T cell changes during pregnancy in multiple sclerosis. Produced via immunoSEQ multiplex PCR; TCRdb's table is partial and in-frame only. The data contain 35,000 to 45,000 clones, more than 90% of them singletons. The material sequenced was peripheral blood, taken in the third trimester of pregnancy. The receptor source for this set is a female donor in good health, enrolled as a control in a pregnancy study.

For the CDR3, the DNA is TGCGCCAGCAGCTTGGCTACGGTTTCCTATGGCTACACCTTC. This sequence encodes CASSLATVSYGYTF. This chain uses TRBV5-1 with TRBJ1-2; no firm D call. The CDR3 loop spans 14 amino acids. Between the trimmed V and J ends, which lost 0 bases and 4 bases, there was a span of 10 bases. Germline V gene sequence: CDR1 SGHRS, CDR2 YFSETQ.

CDR3 protein: CASSHPPREKGALGTDTQYF. As DNA, the CDR3 is TGCGCCAGCAGTCACCCCCCCCGCGAAAAGGGGGCGCTCGGTACAGATACGCAGTATTTT. J is TRBJ2-3 and V is TRBV23-1; TRBD1 aligns across 7 bases. TRBV23-1 is identified as an open reading frame with a role that is uncertain. With 3 bases clipped from V and 3 bases from J, the junction kept 21 bases outside the gene matches. This CDR3 is 20 amino acids long.

V is TRBV10-1 and J is TRBJ1-6; the D gene is possibly TRBD1 (6 bases). This CDR3 spans 15 amino acids. Germline-derived CDR1 and CDR2 are WNHNN and SYGVQD (reference sequence). V lost 6 bases, J lost 7 bases, and 16 bases lay in between. The CDR3, as DNA: TGCGCCAGCAGGCAACCGGGACATCAAAATTCACCCCTCCACTTT. Its protein product is CASRQPGHQNSPLHF.

This chain uses TRBV5-1 with TRBJ1-5; D not certain. CDR3 length equals 16 residues. Germline loops: CDR1 SGHRS, CDR2 YFSETQ. Trimming left V 1 base short and J 0 bases short, with 11 bases between. The CDR3 nucleotides read TGCGCCAGCAGCTTGACGAGCGGGAATAGCAATCAGCCCCAGCATTTT. Amino acid sequence: CASSLTSGNSNQPQHF.

CDR3 sequence: CSVEGRVSTDTQYF. Here the CDR3 DNA reads TGCAGCGTTGAGGGCAGGGTAAGCACAGATACGCAGTATTTT. The rearrangement uses TRBV29-1 and TRBJ2-3, with D possibly matching TRBD1 (5 bases). Germline CDR1 and CDR2: SQVTM and ANQGSEA. The CDR3 runs to 14 residues. Trimming took 3 bases from V and 0 from J, leaving 10 bases between them.

The chain links TRBV19 to TRBJ2-3, with TRBD2 identical over 7 bases. Germline CDR1 is LNHDA and CDR2 is SQIVND (reference sequence). The length of the CDR3 is 15 residues. J was trimmed by 3 bases and V by 3 bases; bases with no gene match: 6. The CDR3 DNA follows: TGTGCCAGTAGTATGGCGGGAGTTGGGACAGATACGCAGTATTTT. Encoded protein: CASSMAGVGTDTQYF. Variable domain in full (rest from reference TRBV19 and TRBJ2-3): DGGITQSPKYLFRKEGQNVTLSCEQNLNHDAMYWYRQDPGQGLRLIYYSQIVNDFQKGDIAEGYSVSREKKESFPLTVTSAQKNPTAFYLCASSMAGVGTDTQYFGPGTRLTVL.

This clone was seen just once. The DNA of the CDR3 is TGCGCCAGCAGCCAAGATCACGGACAGGGAGTTTCTGATACGCAGTATTTT. This codes for CASSQDHGQGVSDTQYF. The genes are TRBV4-3 and TRBJ2-3; 8 bases are a match to TRBD1. Trimming took 0 bases from V and 6 from J; bases not matched to a gene: 11. Germline V gene sequence: CDR1 LGHNA, CDR2 YSLEER. CDR3 size: 17 residues.

The chain carries TRBV7-2 and TRBJ1-3; 9 nucleotides match TRBD1. The V segment lost 6 bases and the J segment 0 bases; nucleotides outside the gene matches: 15. This CDR3 has 19 amino acids. CDR1 and CDR2 from the germline V gene are SGHTA and FQGNSA. The CDR3 nucleotides are TGTGCCAGCAGACGTCATTCGGGGACAGGGTTTCGCTCTGGAAACACCATATATTTT. As protein: CASRRHSGTGFRSGNTIYF.

J is TRBJ1-4 and V is TRBV30; the match to TRBD1 covers 10 bases. Trimming cost V 5 bases and J 7 bases; bases outside gene matches: 7. The germline CDR1 and CDR2 sequences are GTSNPN and SVGIG (reference sequence). This CDR3 spans 14 amino acids. The chain's CDR3 is CAWGGGTGAEKLFF. CDR3 coding DNA: TGTGCCTGGGGTGGAGGGACAGGGGCTGAAAAACTGTTTTTT.

The chain is built from TRBV7-2 and TRBJ2-1; 12 bases map to TRBD2. Losses at the gene ends were 4 bases for V and 12 bases for J; bases not matched to a gene: 1. Germline lookup yields CDR1 SGHTA and CDR2 FQGNSA. This CDR3 contains 12 residues. The CDR3 here is CASSSSGGGQFF. The CDR3, as DNA: TGTGCCAGCAGCTCTAGCGGGGGGGGGCAGTTCTTC.

The chain combines TRBV7-2 with TRBJ1-1; TRBD1 matches 8 bases. The CDR3 has 14 residues. The trim removed 5 bases at V and 4 bases at J, leaving 6 bases unmatched. CDR1 and CDR2 (germline): SGHTA, FQGNSA. In DNA form, the CDR3 reads TGTGCCAGCAGCAAACAGGGGGTAGCCACTGAAGCTTTCTTT. As protein: CASSKQGVATEAFF.

Of note for this clone: Mismatch with germline at one junction end may stem from a read error. V usage is TRBV9 and J usage is TRBJ2-3; 10 nucleotides agree with TRBD1. The CDR3 covers 14 residues. Germline V lookup: CDR1 SGDLS, CDR2 YYNGEE. The CDR3 here is CASSVQSGTGAVCF. In DNA, the CDR3 is TGTGCCAGCAGCGTTCAGTCTGGGACAGGGGCAGTTTGTTTT.

This clone is judged medium-sized. The chain has TRBV11-2 and TRBJ1-6, with D maybe TRBD1 (6 bases). V was pared by 5 bases and J by 11 bases, with 25 bases between. CDR1 is SGHAT and CDR2 is FQNNGV in the germline V gene. The CDR3 is 17 amino acids. This chain's CDR3 is CASSQGVGGRGEAPLHF. The CDR3 DNA reads as TGTGCCAGCAGCCAAGGCGTCGGGGGGCGCGGGGAGGCACCCCTCCACTTT.

The genes are TRBV4-3 and TRBJ2-3; TRBD1 agrees at 8 bases. With V trimmed by 4 bases and J by 2 bases, 5 bases remained unmatched. Germline loops: CDR1 LGHNA, CDR2 YSLEER. This CDR3 has 15 amino acids. This chain's CDR3 is CASSPGQDPTDTQYF. The CDR3 region has the DNA TGCGCCAGCAGCCCGGGACAGGACCCCACAGATACGCAGTATTTT.

The rearrangement uses TRBV29-1 and TRBJ2-7, with unresolved D. This CDR3 has 11 amino acids. Germline V gene lookup returns CDR1 SQVTM and CDR2 ANQGSEA. V lost 7 bases and J 0 bases, leaving 7 bases between the germline ends. For the CDR3, the DNA is TGCAGCGGGGCTTCCTCCTACGAGCAGTACTTC. It translates to CSGASSYEQYF.